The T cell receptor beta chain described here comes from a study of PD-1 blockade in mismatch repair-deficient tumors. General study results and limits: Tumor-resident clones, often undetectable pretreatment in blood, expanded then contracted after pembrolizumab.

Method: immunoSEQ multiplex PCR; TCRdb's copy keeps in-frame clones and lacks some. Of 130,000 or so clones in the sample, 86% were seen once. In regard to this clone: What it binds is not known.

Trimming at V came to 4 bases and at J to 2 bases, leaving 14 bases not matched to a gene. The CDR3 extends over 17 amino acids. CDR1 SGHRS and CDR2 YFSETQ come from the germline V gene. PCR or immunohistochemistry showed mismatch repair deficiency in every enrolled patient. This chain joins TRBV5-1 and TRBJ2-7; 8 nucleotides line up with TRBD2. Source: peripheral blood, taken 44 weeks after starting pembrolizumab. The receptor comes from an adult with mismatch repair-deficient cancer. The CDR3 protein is CASSDSQREYVAYEQYF. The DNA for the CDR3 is TGCGCCAGCAGCGACTCTCAGCGGGAGTATGTTGCCTACGAGCAGTACTTC.